The clone carrying this T cell receptor (beta chain) was counted a few times. This sample was taken from a study of T cells in Graves' hyperthyroidism and ophthalmopathy. Germline values: CDR1 MNHNS, CDR2 SASEGT. Trimming removed 6 bases from V and 4 bases from J, with 13 bases in between. The CDR3 loop spans 14 amino acids. TCR beta CDR3 region amplification was performed from RNA transcripts. RT-PCR in the first round (using the HTBI primer set) targeted the TCR CDR3. Each CDR3 protein is one row after TCRdb ran MiXCR on the multiplex PCR reads. The data contain around 530,000 distinct CDR3 sequences, 15% to 20% of them singletons.

V is TRBV6-1 and J is TRBJ1-5; D uncertain. This receptor was identified in a woman in her late teens or twenties with Graves' ophthalmopathy. Sequenced material: blood. The CDR3 here is CASSSRRENQPQHF. The CDR3 nucleotides read TGTGCCAGCAGCAGTAGACGGGAAAATCAGCCCCAGCATTTT.